Shown below are 28 T cell receptor beta chains from a single sample sequenced in a study of T cell responses to AZD1222 COVID-19 vaccine. Sequencing was performed with immunoSEQ multiplex PCR; in TCRdb, only in-frame clones are kept and a portion is missing. Of about 130,000 clones detected, just under 95% appear once; the ten largest clones hold approximately 7%. This specimen consisted of peripheral blood, obtained 28 days after the second AZD1222 dose. These receptors came from an adult who received the AZD1222 COVID-19 vaccine.

This chain joins TRBV7-8 and TRBJ2-1; no reliable D call. The CDR3 extends over 13 amino acids. Trimming cost V 1 base and J 7 bases, with 8 bases left between them. Germline CDR1 is SGHVS and CDR2 is FQNEAQ. In DNA form, the CDR3 reads TGTGCCAGCAGCTTAGGTGGAGTAAATGAGCAGTTCTTC. Translating gives CASSLGGVNEQFF.

The V gene is TRBV5-1, the J gene TRBJ1-1; 8 bases are a match to TRBD1. CDR3 length: 13 residues. Germline V CDR1 and CDR2: SGHRS, YFSETQ. Trimming removed 4 bases from V and 5 bases from J; junction bases left unmatched: 4. CDR3 DNA sequence: TGCGCCAGCAGCCCGAGGACAGGGACTGAAGCTTTCTTT. Its protein product is CASSPRTGTEAFF.

This chain connects TRBV7-9 to TRBJ1-6; unclear D gene. The germline V gene encodes CDR1 SEHNR and CDR2 FQNEAQ (reference sequence). CDR3 length: 11 residues. The V gene lost 5 bases and the J gene lost 16 bases, with 12 bases spanning the gap. CDR3 DNA: TGTGCCAGCAGCCCCATCGGCGTACTCCACTTT. Translated: CASSPIGVLHF.

This clone was seen once. This chain connects TRBV27 to TRBJ2-7; D is uncertain. Trimming left V 3 bases short and J 6 bases short, with 6 bases between. The CDR3 loop spans 11 amino acids. CDR1 is MNHEY and CDR2 is SMNVEV in the germline V gene (reference sequence). The CDR3 loop is CASSFFGEQYF. In nucleotides, the CDR3 is TGTGCCAGCAGTTTTTTTGGCGAGCAGTACTTC.

J is TRBJ1-2 and V is TRBV18; no reliable D call. CDR3 length equals 14 residues. Deletions cut 3 bases from V and 3 bases from J, with 11 bases between. The germline V gene encodes CDR1 KGHSH and CDR2 LQKENI. The CDR3: CASSPGQVDYGYTF. CDR3 nucleotide sequence: TGTGCCAGCTCACCGGGTCAAGTTGACTATGGCTACACCTTC.

The rearrangement joins TRBV30 to TRBJ2-3; D may match TRBD1 or TRBD2 (5 bases each). CDR1 and CDR2 (germline): GTSNPN, SVGIG (reference sequence). The CDR3 is 15 residues long. Trimming stripped 3 bases from V and 8 bases from J, with 21 bases between. CDR3 sequence: CAWSEAGTSPVTQYF. DNA of the CDR3: TGTGCCTGGAGCGAAGCTGGGACCTCCCCGGTTACGCAGTATTTT.

V usage is TRBV15 and J usage is TRBJ1-5; the D gene is possibly TRBD1 (6 bases). This CDR3 comprises 15 residues. Germline-derived CDR1 and CDR2 are LNHNV and YYDKDF (reference sequence). Trimming removed 5 bases from V and 5 bases from J, with 16 bases in between. The CDR3 here is CATSPQGFRDQPQHF. The DNA for the CDR3 is TGTGCCACCAGCCCCCAGGGGTTTCGGGATCAGCCCCAGCATTTT.

The gene calls are TRBV7-2 and TRBJ1-1, with D perhaps TRBD1 (6 bases). The CDR3 totals 13 residues. Germline CDR1 reads SGHTA; CDR2 reads FQGNSA. The V and J ends lost 4 bases and 0 bases respectively, with 6 bases between them. In nucleotides, the CDR3 is TGTGCCAGCAGCTCAGGGGTGAACACTGAAGCTTTCTTT. Translation gives CASSSGVNTEAFF.

V is TRBV27 and J is TRBJ1-6, with 10 nucleotides matching TRBD1. With 6 bases clipped from V and 8 bases from J, the junction kept 4 bases outside the gene matches. The CDR3 is 14 amino acids. The germline gives CDR1 MNHEY, CDR2 SMNVEV (reference sequence). The CDR3 reads CASRLGTGDSPLHF. The CDR3 coding sequence is TGTGCCAGCAGGCTAGGGACAGGGGATTCACCCCTCCACTTT.

The chain couples TRBV3-1 (or the pseudogene TRBV3-2) to TRBJ2-1; possibly TRBD1 or TRBD2 for D (5 bases each). CDR3 length: 14 amino acids. With 1 base removed from V and 12 bases from J, the gap between germline ends came to 16 bases. The germline V gene has CDR1 LGHDT and CDR2 YNNKEL (reference sequence). The CDR3 bases are TGTGCCAGCAGCCAAGGGTACAGGCCCCGGGGGCAGTTCTTC. Its protein is CASSQGYRPRGQFF.

This clone has just a few counts. Different DNA sequences within this sample yield the same CDR3. The rearrangement links TRBV12-3 or TRBV12-4 to TRBJ1-2, with a weak D call TRBD1 (5 bases). The CDR3 totals 13 residues. V lost 3 bases and J 2 bases, leaving 7 bases between the germline ends. DNA for the CDR3: TGTGCCAGCAGTTTGGGACCAAACTATGGCTACACCTTC. It is translated as CASSLGPNYGYTF.

The genes are TRBV24-1 and TRBJ1-1; D is ambiguous. V was shortened by 6 bases and J by 1 base, with 2 bases between the two germline ends. Germline V gene lookup returns CDR1 KGHDR and CDR2 SFDVKD. The length of the CDR3 is 11 residues. CDR3 DNA: TGTGCCACCAGTCAGAACACTGAAGCTTTCTTT. This translates into CATSQNTEAFF.

J is TRBJ2-3 and V is TRBV24-1, with D possibly matching TRBD1 (6 bases). V was cut by 4 bases and J by 3 bases, with 10 bases left in between. The CDR3 has 14 amino acids. The V gene's germline CDR1 is KGHDR and CDR2 SFDVKD. The CDR3 DNA reads TGTGCCACCAGTGAGACAGGCAAGACAGATACGCAGTATTTT. This codes for CATSETGKTDTQYF.

The genes are TRBV2 and TRBJ1-3; the D gene is possibly TRBD1 (5 bases). CDR1 and CDR2 from the germline V gene are SNHLY and FYNNEI. This CDR3 is 15 amino acids long. The V and J ends lost 6 bases and 0 bases respectively, with 12 bases between them. The CDR3 region is CASSLGGGSGNTIYF. The CDR3 region has the DNA TGTGCCAGCAGCCTCGGGGGGGGCTCTGGAAACACCATATATTTT.

The chain combines TRBV2 with TRBJ1-1; 7 positions match TRBD1. Germline-derived CDR1 and CDR2 are SNHLY and FYNNEI. V lost 8 bases to trimming and J lost 0 bases; unmatched junction nucleotides: 9. CDR3 length: 15 amino acids. In nucleotides, the CDR3 is TGTGCCAGCGGACAGGCCTTAATCATGAACACTGAAGCTTTCTTT. As protein: CASGQALIMNTEAFF.

The V gene is TRBV19, the J gene TRBJ1-1; no firm D call. The CDR3 extends over 13 amino acids. V lost 1 base, J lost 6 bases, and 9 bases lay in between. Germline values: CDR1 LNHDA, CDR2 SQIVND (reference sequence). The CDR3 DNA reads as TGTGCCAGTAGTATAGTCAGTAAATCTGAAGCTTTCTTT. Residues: CASSIVSKSEAFF.

CDR3 sequence reads: CASTTRTYNEQFF. The CDR3 DNA is TGTGCCAGCACGACTAGAACTTACAATGAGCAGTTCTTC. The chain uses TRBV2 and TRBJ2-1; D is possibly TRBD2 (6 bases). This CDR3 has 13 residues. From germline, CDR1 is SNHLY and CDR2 FYNNEI. V was pared by 7 bases and J by 4 bases, with 11 bases between.

The V and J genes are TRBV9 and TRBJ1-2; D is unclear. V shed 0 bases and J shed 0 bases, with 3 bases lying between them. CDR1 SGDLS and CDR2 YYNGEE come from the germline V gene. This CDR3 comprises 13 residues. The CDR3 reads CASSVGTNYGYTF. The CDR3 DNA reads TGTGCCAGCAGCGTAGGCACTAACTATGGCTACACCTTC.

The CDR3 nucleotides read TGTGCCAGCAGCCCTGACCGGGATTACACCGGGGAGCTGTTTTTT. Translated, it gives CASSPDRDYTGELFF. The chain combines TRBV13 with TRBJ2-2; D possibly corresponds to TRBD2 (5 bases). The CDR3 runs to 15 residues. With 5 bases removed from V and 3 bases from J, the gap between germline ends came to 13 bases. Germline lookup yields CDR1 PRHDT and CDR2 FYEKMQ (reference sequence).

The rearrangement joins TRBV2 to TRBJ2-5; D gene ambiguous. The CDR3 extends over 12 amino acids. Trimming shortened V by 4 bases and J by 6 bases, and 9 bases separated the two germline ends. The germline CDR1 and CDR2 sequences are SNHLY and FYNNEI. The CDR3 spells CASSAVGQTQYF. CDR3 sequence (DNA): TGTGCCAGCAGTGCGGTTGGTCAGACCCAGTACTTC.

Only a few counts were recorded for this clone. This rearrangement joins TRBV29-1 to TRBJ1-1; 8 nucleotides match TRBD1. Germline V gene lookup returns CDR1 SQVTM and CDR2 ANQGSEA. Unmatched junction bases numbered 5, after V lost 6 bases and J lost 5 bases. This CDR3 has 12 amino acids. The CDR3 region has the DNA TGCAGCGTCGTTAGACAGGGGACTGAAGCTTTCTTT. Amino acids: CSVVRQGTEAFF.

The chain has TRBV7-9 and TRBJ2-6; weak D call: TRBD2 (5 bases). CDR1 and CDR2 (germline): SEHNR, FQNEAQ (reference sequence). CDR3 size: 18 residues. V lost 5 bases to trimming and J lost 0 bases, with 17 bases between them. CDR3 residues: CASSPGLYRGSGANVLTF. Written as DNA, the CDR3 is TGTGCCAGCAGCCCCGGTCTGTATCGGGGCTCTGGGGCCAACGTCCTGACTTTC.

The chain recombines TRBV11-2 with TRBJ2-5; D is tentatively TRBD1 or TRBD2 (5 bases each). Germline-derived CDR1 and CDR2 are SGHAT and FQNNGV. Trimming shortened V by 3 bases and J by 0 bases, and 11 bases separated the two germline ends. This CDR3 comprises 15 residues. The CDR3 DNA sequence: TGTGCCAGCAGCTTCGGGACGACTGACCAAGAGACCCAGTACTTC. This encodes CASSFGTTDQETQYF.

This clone has a single count. The V call is TRBV14, the J call TRBJ2-2, with TRBD1 matching over 8 bases. Germline CDR1 reads SGHDN; CDR2 reads FVKESK. Trimming at V came to 3 bases and at J to 7 bases, leaving 13 bases not matched to a gene. The length of the CDR3 is 17 residues. The DNA for the CDR3 is TGTGCCAGCAGCCATAACCAGGGGGCGCTTGAGGGCGGGGAGCTGTTTTTT. Encoded protein: CASSHNQGALEGGELFF.

Details on this clone: Other DNA sequences in the sample encode the same CDR3. The V and J genes are TRBV19 and TRBJ1-5; D is unresolved. The CDR3 is 15 residues long. CDR1 and CDR2 (germline): LNHDA, SQIVND (reference sequence). V gave up 1 base and J gave up 0 bases, with 7 bases separating them. The CDR3 spells CASSIASYSNQPQHF. Written as DNA, the CDR3 is TGTGCCAGTAGTATAGCAAGCTATAGCAATCAGCCCCAGCATTTT. Variable domain in full (rest from reference TRBV19 and TRBJ1-5): DGGITQSPKYLFRKEGQNVTLSCEQNLNHDAMYWYRQDPGQGLRLIYYSQIVNDFQKGDIAEGYSVSREKKESFPLTVTSAQKNPTAFYLCASSIASYSNQPQHFGDGTRLSIL.

The V call is TRBV5-1, the J call TRBJ2-5; perhaps TRBD2 as D (6 bases). V was pared by 0 bases and J by 3 bases, with 15 bases between. The CDR3 runs 16 residues. Looked up from germline, CDR1 is SGHRS and CDR2 is YFSETQ. The DNA of the CDR3 is TGCGCCAGCAGCTTGGACGGGGGAACCCGAAAAGAGACCCAGTACTTC. Translation gives CASSLDGGTRKETQYF.

The J gene is TRBJ1-1, the V gene TRBV2, with D uncertain. Trimming pared 8 bases from V and 2 bases from J, leaving 9 bases between. In germline, CDR1 is SNHLY, CDR2 FYNNEI. There are 12 residues in the CDR3. DNA for the CDR3: TGTGCCAGCGCCGGGGTAAACACTGAAGCTTTCTTT. Protein: CASAGVNTEAFF.

The chain recombines TRBV6-5 with TRBJ1-4; unclear D gene. The V and J ends lost 6 bases and 1 base respectively, with 12 bases between them. The CDR3 covers 15 residues. The V gene's germline CDR1 is MNHEY and CDR2 SVGAGI. The CDR3 protein is CASRKLAGTNEKLFF. DNA for the CDR3: TGTGCCAGCAGAAAGTTGGCGGGAACTAATGAAAAACTGTTTTTT.